Listed below are T cell receptor beta chains from one sample, sequenced in a study of STAT5B mutations in CD4+ large granular lymphocyte leukemia. Using immunoSEQ multiplex PCR, the repertoire was profiled, and TCRdb retains in-frame clones only, with some absent. The table lists fewer than 35,000 clones, 70% to 85% of them singletons. The sample was CD4+ T cells from blood buffy coats. All receptors come from a human donor in good health. Each CDR3 is given with its conserved first and last residue. A D gene is named only where the DNA matches it firmly. Clone size is not always given. Where it is, it says once, few, many or a class for expanded clones.

j_call: TRBJ1-2; v_call: TRBV9; cdr3_length: 16; clone_size: .; d_call: .; cdr3_aa: CASSVDVREGLGGYTF; cdr3_nt: TGTGCCAGCAGCGTAGATGTCCGGGAGGGTTTGGGTGGCTACACCTTC
j_call: TRBJ2-7; v_call: TRBV27; cdr3_length: 12; clone_size: .; d_call: TRBD1; cdr3_aa: CASRQQGGEQYF; cdr3_nt: TGTGCCAGCAGGCAACAGGGGGGCGAGCAGTACTTC
j_call: TRBJ2-1; v_call: TRBV28; cdr3_length: 15; clone_size: .; d_call: .; cdr3_aa: CASSSGPVAGNEQFF; cdr3_nt: TGTGCCAGCAGTTCTGGACCCGTCGCGGGGAATGAGCAGTTCTTC
j_call: TRBJ2-7; v_call: TRBV18; cdr3_length: 11; clone_size: .; d_call: .; cdr3_aa: CASSPGYEQYF; cdr3_nt: TGTGCCAGCTCACCCGGCTACGAGCAGTACTTC
j_call: TRBJ2-1; v_call: TRBV19; cdr3_length: 12; clone_size: .; d_call: .; cdr3_aa: CASQGPYNEQFF; cdr3_nt: TGTGCCAGTCAGGGTCCCTACAATGAGCAGTTCTTC
j_call: TRBJ1-2; v_call: TRBV2; cdr3_length: 14; clone_size: few; d_call: .; cdr3_aa: CASRDMDRLYGYTF; cdr3_nt: TGTGCCAGCAGAGACATGGACAGATTGTATGGCTACACCTTC
j_call: TRBJ1-6; v_call: TRBV27; cdr3_length: 14; clone_size: few; d_call: .; cdr3_aa: CASTAQGLNSPLHF; cdr3_nt: TGTGCCAGCACCGCACAGGGTCTTAATTCACCCCTCCACTTT
j_call: TRBJ2-7; v_call: TRBV21-1; cdr3_length: 15; clone_size: .; d_call: .; cdr3_aa: CASSSSAGGQHEQYF; cdr3_nt: TGTGCCAGCAGCAGTTCAGCGGGGGGGCAGCACGAGCAGTACTTC
j_call: TRBJ2-1; v_call: TRBV5-6; cdr3_length: 16; clone_size: .; d_call: TRBD1; cdr3_aa: CASSQFQGAAYNEQFF; cdr3_nt: TGTGCCAGCAGCCAATTTCAGGGGGCGGCGTACAATGAGCAGTTCTTC
j_call: TRBJ1-2; v_call: TRBV9; cdr3_length: 12; clone_size: .; d_call: .; cdr3_aa: CARRRYTYGYTF; cdr3_nt: TGTGCCAGGAGGCGTTACACCTATGGCTACACCTTC
j_call: TRBJ2-1; v_call: TRBV5-1; cdr3_length: 16; clone_size: .; d_call: TRBD2; cdr3_aa: CASSFTSGGPLNEQFF; cdr3_nt: TGCGCCAGCAGCTTCACTAGCGGGGGGCCCCTCAATGAGCAGTTCTTC
j_call: TRBJ1-2; v_call: TRBV5-4; cdr3_length: 17; clone_size: .; d_call: .; cdr3_aa: CASSLDRRRGVSGGYTF; cdr3_nt: TGTGCCAGCAGCCTAGACAGGCGGCGTGGGGTTAGCGGTGGCTACACCTTC
j_call: TRBJ1-2; v_call: TRBV19; cdr3_length: 14; clone_size: .; d_call: .; cdr3_aa: CASRGLGGNYGYTF; cdr3_nt: TGTGCCAGTAGAGGTTTAGGCGGAAACTATGGCTACACCTTC
j_call: TRBJ2-3; v_call: TRBV5-8; cdr3_length: 16; clone_size: .; d_call: .; cdr3_aa: CASSLGIGLNTDTQYF; cdr3_nt: TGTGCCAGCAGCTTGGGAATCGGACTGAACACAGATACGCAGTATTTT
j_call: TRBJ1-5; v_call: TRBV4-1; cdr3_length: 16; clone_size: .; d_call: .; cdr3_aa: CASSQVNSAIYQPQHF; cdr3_nt: TGCGCCAGCAGCCAAGTGAACTCGGCAATATATCAGCCCCAGCATTTT
j_call: TRBJ1-5; v_call: TRBV19; cdr3_length: 15; clone_size: .; d_call: .; cdr3_aa: CASSIGTISNQPQHF; cdr3_nt: TGTGCCAGTAGTATAGGGACGATCAGCAATCAGCCCCAGCATTTT
j_call: TRBJ1-2; v_call: TRBV7-9; cdr3_length: 14; clone_size: .; d_call: .; cdr3_aa: CASSRTADGYGYTF; cdr3_nt: TGTGCCAGCAGCCGGACTGCGGACGGCTATGGCTACACCTTC
j_call: TRBJ1-1; v_call: TRBV5-1; cdr3_length: 13; clone_size: .; d_call: .; cdr3_aa: CASSRDFNTEAFF; cdr3_nt: TGCGCCAGCAGCCGGGACTTTAACACTGAAGCTTTCTTT
j_call: TRBJ2-3; v_call: TRBV5-1; cdr3_length: 15; clone_size: .; d_call: .; cdr3_aa: CASSLGRGSTDTQYF; cdr3_nt: TGCGCCAGCAGCTTGGGCCGGGGAAGCACAGATACGCAGTATTTT
j_call: TRBJ2-7; v_call: TRBV7-2; cdr3_length: 14; clone_size: .; d_call: TRBD1; cdr3_aa: CASSTRDRDNEQYF; cdr3_nt: TGTGCCAGCAGCACTCGGGACAGGGATAACGAGCAGTACTTC
j_call: TRBJ1-3; v_call: TRBV19; cdr3_length: 12; clone_size: .; d_call: .; cdr3_aa: CASSSRGNTIYF; cdr3_nt: TGTGCCAGTTCCTCCCGTGGAAACACCATATATTTT
j_call: TRBJ1-2; v_call: TRBV10-3; cdr3_length: 13; clone_size: .; d_call: TRBD1; cdr3_aa: CAISTQGDYGYTF; cdr3_nt: TGTGCCATCAGTACACAGGGGGACTATGGCTACACCTTC
j_call: TRBJ1-2; v_call: TRBV5-6; cdr3_length: 17; clone_size: .; d_call: TRBD1; cdr3_aa: CASSLYGSQGEYYGYTF; cdr3_nt: TGTGCCAGCAGCTTGTATGGGTCCCAGGGGGAATACTATGGCTACACCTTC
j_call: TRBJ2-7; v_call: TRBV5-1; cdr3_length: 13; clone_size: .; d_call: .; cdr3_aa: CASRDSAAYEQYF; cdr3_nt: TGCGCCAGCAGGGATAGCGCCGCCTACGAGCAGTACTTC
j_call: TRBJ1-2; v_call: TRBV5-6; cdr3_length: 14; clone_size: .; d_call: .; cdr3_aa: CASSLWGRGYGYTF; cdr3_nt: TGTGCCAGCAGCTTATGGGGGCGCGGCTATGGCTACACCTTC
j_call: TRBJ2-2; v_call: TRBV14; cdr3_length: 15; clone_size: .; d_call: .; cdr3_aa: CASSRRQEWTGELFF; cdr3_nt: TGTGCCAGCAGCCGCCGACAGGAGTGGACCGGGGAGCTGTTTTTT
j_call: TRBJ1-6; v_call: TRBV25-1; cdr3_length: 13; clone_size: few; d_call: .; cdr3_aa: CASTTFGNSPLHF; cdr3_nt: TGTGCCAGCACAACGTTCGGAAATTCACCCCTCCACTTT
j_call: TRBJ1-2; v_call: TRBV6-1; cdr3_length: 15; clone_size: .; d_call: .; cdr3_aa: CASRPRDTLNYGYTF; cdr3_nt: TGTGCCAGTCGACCACGGGACACCCTTAACTATGGCTACACCTTC
j_call: TRBJ1-3; v_call: TRBV7-9; cdr3_length: 16; clone_size: .; d_call: .; cdr3_aa: CASSLMARGPGNTIYF; cdr3_nt: TGTGCCAGCAGCCTCATGGCCAGGGGACCTGGAAACACCATATATTTT
j_call: TRBJ2-1; v_call: TRBV10-1; cdr3_length: 19; clone_size: .; d_call: .; cdr3_aa: CASSRARTDRRGWDNEQFF; cdr3_nt: TGCGCCAGCAGTAGGGCCAGAACCGACAGGCGTGGTTGGGACAATGAGCAGTTCTTC
j_call: TRBJ2-5; v_call: TRBV5-4; cdr3_length: 15; clone_size: few; d_call: TRBD2; cdr3_aa: CASSLRSSGDRGQYF; cdr3_nt: TGTGCCAGCAGCTTGCGTTCTAGCGGGGACCGGGGCCAGTACTTC
j_call: TRBJ1-2; v_call: TRBV19; cdr3_length: 15; clone_size: medium-sized; d_call: TRBD1; cdr3_aa: CASSIDHGTVYGYTF; cdr3_nt: TGTGCCAGTAGTATAGATCATGGGACAGTCTATGGCTACACCTTC
j_call: TRBJ1-6; v_call: TRBV2; cdr3_length: 15; clone_size: once; d_call: .; cdr3_aa: CASSPRGAERTPLHF; cdr3_nt: TGTGCCAGCAGCCCTCGGGGGGCAGAAAGGACTCCCCTCCACTTT
j_call: TRBJ1-5; v_call: TRBV6-1; cdr3_length: 15; clone_size: .; d_call: .; cdr3_aa: CASSDFGQTNQPQHF; cdr3_nt: TGTGCCAGCAGTGATTTTGGACAGACTAATCAGCCCCAGCATTTT
j_call: TRBJ2-6; v_call: TRBV4-3; cdr3_length: 18; clone_size: .; d_call: TRBD1; cdr3_aa: CASSQPGDRGSGANVLTF; cdr3_nt: TGCGCCAGCAGCCAGCCTGGGGACAGGGGATCTGGGGCCAACGTCCTGACTTTC
j_call: TRBJ2-7; v_call: TRBV6-6; cdr3_length: 15; clone_size: .; d_call: TRBD1; cdr3_aa: CASSYSDRGAYEQYF; cdr3_nt: TGTGCCAGCAGTTACTCCGACAGGGGCGCTTACGAGCAGTACTTC
j_call: TRBJ1-1; v_call: TRBV19; cdr3_length: 14; clone_size: .; d_call: .; cdr3_aa: CASSIAGQGTEAFF; cdr3_nt: TGTGCCAGTAGTATCGCGGGCCAGGGCACTGAAGCTTTCTTT
j_call: TRBJ2-3; v_call: TRBV6-1; cdr3_length: 13; clone_size: .; d_call: .; cdr3_aa: CASSEGRADTQYF; cdr3_nt: TGTGCCAGCAGTGAGGGTAGGGCAGATACGCAGTATTTT
j_call: TRBJ2-2; v_call: TRBV12-1; cdr3_length: 15; clone_size: .; d_call: .; cdr3_aa: CASSFRGGATGELFF; cdr3_nt: TGTGCCAGCAGCTTTCGCGGGGGGGCCACCGGGGAGCTGTTTTTT
j_call: TRBJ1-5; v_call: TRBV19; cdr3_length: 12; clone_size: few; d_call: .; cdr3_aa: CASSMYDQPQHF; cdr3_nt: TGTGCCAGTAGTATGTATGATCAGCCCCAGCATTTT
j_call: TRBJ1-2; v_call: TRBV14; cdr3_length: 15; clone_size: few; d_call: .; cdr3_aa: CASSQDRTTGYGYTF; cdr3_nt: TGTGCCAGCAGCCAAGACCGGACAACTGGCTATGGCTACACCTTC
j_call: TRBJ1-1; v_call: TRBV18; cdr3_length: 14; clone_size: few; d_call: .; cdr3_aa: CASSVGGTNTEAFF; cdr3_nt: TGTGCCAGCTCAGTAGGCGGGACGAACACTGAAGCTTTCTTT
j_call: TRBJ2-7; v_call: TRBV6-1; cdr3_length: 16; clone_size: .; d_call: .; cdr3_aa: CASSEALGRSSYEQYF; cdr3_nt: TGTGCCAGCAGTGAAGCGCTGGGGAGGAGCTCCTACGAGCAGTACTTC
j_call: TRBJ1-4; v_call: TRBV6-1; cdr3_length: 15; clone_size: .; d_call: .; cdr3_aa: CASSEGGGFNEKLFF; cdr3_nt: TGTGCCAGCAGTGAAGGCGGAGGGTTTAATGAAAAACTGTTTTTT
j_call: TRBJ1-2; v_call: TRBV19; cdr3_length: 13; clone_size: .; d_call: TRBD1; cdr3_aa: CASKVQGAVGYTF; cdr3_nt: TGTGCCAGTAAGGTCCAGGGGGCTGTTGGCTACACCTTC
j_call: TRBJ2-5; v_call: TRBV7-8; cdr3_length: 12; clone_size: .; d_call: .; cdr3_aa: CASSLSGETQYF; cdr3_nt: TGTGCCAGCAGCTTATCGGGGGAGACCCAGTACTTC
j_call: TRBJ2-1; v_call: TRBV5-1; cdr3_length: 16; clone_size: few; d_call: .; cdr3_aa: CASSLAGGRRQDEQFF; cdr3_nt: TGCGCCAGCAGCTTGGCAGGCGGCAGGCGTCAGGATGAGCAGTTCTTC
j_call: TRBJ2-3; v_call: TRBV7-2; cdr3_length: 15; clone_size: once; d_call: .; cdr3_aa: CASRRPTRGTDTQYF; cdr3_nt: TGTGCCAGCAGAAGACCCACGCGGGGCACAGATACGCAGTATTTT
j_call: TRBJ2-7; v_call: TRBV28; cdr3_length: 14; clone_size: once; d_call: TRBD1; cdr3_aa: CASSEDRDQYEQYF; cdr3_nt: TGTGCCAGCAGTGAAGACAGGGATCAATACGAGCAGTACTTC
j_call: TRBJ1-2; v_call: TRBV28; cdr3_length: 14; clone_size: .; d_call: TRBD1; cdr3_aa: CASRRDRISYGYTF; cdr3_nt: TGTGCCAGCAGGCGGGACAGAATTTCTTATGGCTACACCTTC
j_call: TRBJ2-6; v_call: TRBV11-2; cdr3_length: 17; clone_size: .; d_call: TRBD1; cdr3_aa: CASSRDRGASGANVLTF; cdr3_nt: TGTGCCAGCAGCCGGGACAGGGGTGCCTCTGGGGCCAACGTCCTGACTTTC